Presented here are 17 T cell receptor beta chains from one specimen sequenced in a study of identical twins. MiXCR, run by TCRdb on the 5' RACE reads, gives a single entry per CDR3 protein. This table holds about 530,000 distinct CDR3 sequences, about 20% found once. The same data also went into a second study, on yellow fever vaccine responses in identical twins.

The material sequenced was CD4+ T cells sorted from blood. These receptors all stem from a woman between 18 and 29 years old in good health.

The chain recombines TRBV20-1 with TRBJ2-1; TRBD2 is a possible D gene (6 bases). In germline, CDR1 is DFQATT, CDR2 SNEGSKA (reference sequence). The CDR3 sequence is 10 residues long. V shed 5 bases and J shed 9 bases, with 8 bases lying between them. For the CDR3, the DNA is TGCAGTGCTCGGAGGGGTGAGCAGTTCTTC. This translates into CSARRGEQFF.

This clonotype has just a few counts. The CDR3 loop reads CASSYKGQGPYEQYF. In DNA form, the CDR3 reads TGTGCCAGCAGTTACAAGGGACAGGGCCCCTACGAGCAGTACTTC. This chain joins TRBV6-2 or TRBV6-3 and TRBJ2-7; 9 nucleotides match TRBD1. J was trimmed by 2 bases and V by 2 bases; bases with no gene match: 4. Germline V gene lookup returns CDR1 MNHEY and CDR2 SVGEGT. This CDR3 comprises 15 residues.

This clonotype was seen only a few times. V gene TRBV9 combines with J gene TRBJ2-7; the D gene is possibly TRBD2 (6 bases). Germline lookup yields CDR1 SGDLS and CDR2 YYNGEE. V was shortened by 0 bases and J by 2 bases, with 9 bases between the two germline ends. CDR3 length: 14 residues. This CDR3 reads CASSVVAEAYEQYF. The CDR3 region has the DNA TGTGCCAGCAGCGTAGTAGCGGAGGCCTACGAGCAGTACTTC.

The CDR3 coding sequence is TGTGCCAGCAGTTCAGGGACTTTCGGGGAGCAGTACTTC. Translation gives CASSSGTFGEQYF. The rearrangement links TRBV12-3 or TRBV12-4 to TRBJ2-7; D is perhaps TRBD2 (6 bases). CDR3 size: 13 residues. V was trimmed by 4 bases and J by 7 bases, leaving 14 bases between them.

CDR3 DNA: TGCGCCAGCAGCCGTAGCGGGAGGGCGGACTACAATGAGCAGTTCTTC. Translated: CASSRSGRADYNEQFF. The chain combines TRBV5-1 with TRBJ2-1, with TRBD2 matching 11 bases. Trimming took 4 bases from V and 3 from J; bases not matched to a gene: 6. The CDR3 has 16 amino acids. Germline V gives CDR1 SGHRS, CDR2 YFSETQ.

This clonotype was counted many times. The J gene is TRBJ1-2, the V gene TRBV29-1; TRBD1 is a possible D gene (6 bases). Germline CDR1 SQVTM, CDR2 ANQGSEA. Trimming took off 7 bases at V and 4 bases at J, with 10 bases between the two ends. The CDR3 spans 11 residues. CDR3 amino acids: CSARTAYGYTF. Here the CDR3 DNA reads TGCAGCGCCCGGACAGCCTATGGCTACACCTTC.

This chain uses TRBV9 with TRBJ2-7; 7 positions agree with TRBD2. The germline V gene has CDR1 SGDLS and CDR2 YYNGEE. The J segment lost 6 bases and the V segment lost 9 bases, leaving 9 bases of the junction unmatched. CDR3 length: 12 amino acids. CDR3 amino acids: CATIAGRCEQYF. The CDR3 DNA sequence: TGTGCCACTATAGCGGGCCGATGCGAGCAGTACTTC.

CDR3 in DNA: TGTGCCAGCAGCCAAGGGGGGCAGCAGTACTTC. It yields the protein CASSQGGQQYF. This chain joins TRBV3-1 and TRBJ2-7; maybe TRBD1 (6 bases). The CDR3 covers 11 residues. The germline gives CDR1 LGHDT, CDR2 YNNKEL (reference sequence). The V end was cut by 1 base, the J end by 8 bases, with 6 bases between.

This rearrangement joins TRBV29-1 to TRBJ1-1, with no clear D. The CDR3 consists of 12 residues. The V gene's germline CDR1 is SQVTM and CDR2 ANQGSEA. The CDR3 spells CSAGPLRTEAFF. In DNA, the CDR3 is TGCAGTGCCGGCCCCCTAAGAACTGAAGCTTTCTTT.

About this clonotype: At one end the junction does not follow the germline gene, possibly because of a read error. V is TRBV12-3 or TRBV12-4 and J is TRBJ2-3, with 9 nucleotides matching TRBD2. This CDR3 comprises 18 residues. CDR3 DNA: TGTGCCTGCAGTTTAGCGCCCAGCGGGGGGCCCAACACAGATACGCAGTATTTT. Translating gives CACSLAPSGGPNTDTQYF.

In its sample, this clonotype was seen a few times. The gene calls are TRBV2 and TRBJ2-1, with D perhaps TRBD1 (5 bases). Trimming stripped 2 bases from V and 8 bases from J, with 22 bases between. Germline CDR1 is SNHLY and CDR2 is FYNNEI. The CDR3 has 17 residues. The CDR3 nucleotides are TGTGCCAGCAGTGAATTGGTTTGGCAGGGAAAAGGGTATGAGCAGTTCTTC. Its protein is CASSELVWQGKGYEQFF.

The chain recombines TRBV5-1 with TRBJ2-4, with D uncertain. The CDR3 contains 14 residues. V was shortened by 4 bases and J by 1 base, with 9 bases between the two germline ends. Germline CDR1 SGHRS, CDR2 YFSETQ. CDR3 sequence reads: CASSPEGAKNIQYF. The CDR3 region has the DNA TGCGCCAGCAGCCCGGAAGGGGCCAAAAACATTCAGTACTTC.

Many counts were recorded for this clonotype. The chain couples TRBV5-1 to TRBJ1-1; no clear D gene. V lost 4 bases and J lost 3, with 4 bases in between. From germline, CDR1 is SGHRS and CDR2 YFSETQ. This CDR3 comprises 11 residues. The CDR3 region has the DNA TGCGCCAGCAGCGGAGACACTGAAGCTTTCTTT. It translates to CASSGDTEAFF. Variable domain in full (rest from reference TRBV5-1 and TRBJ1-1): KAGVTQTPRYLIKTRGQQVTLSCSPISGHRSVSWYQQTPGQGLQFLFEYFSETQRNKGNFPGRFSGRQFSNSRSEMNVSTLELGDSALYLCASSGDTEAFFGQGTRLTVV.

This rearrangement joins TRBV29-1 to TRBJ2-6; TRBD2 might be the D (5 bases). The CDR3 consists of 13 residues. Germline-derived CDR1 and CDR2 are SQVTM and ANQGSEA. Trimming stripped 8 bases from V and 1 base from J, with 9 bases between. The CDR3 is CSTRDSGANVLTF. CDR3 in DNA: TGCAGCACTAGAGATTCTGGGGCCAACGTCCTGACTTTC.

The chain links TRBV18 to TRBJ1-1; 8 bases map to TRBD1. The V and J ends lost 1 base and 6 bases, in that order; junction bases with no gene match: 7. The germline V gene encodes CDR1 KGHSH and CDR2 LQKENI. There are 15 residues in the CDR3. The CDR3 loop is CASSPQPGQVAEAFF. The CDR3 DNA follows: TGTGCCAGCTCACCACAGCCGGGACAGGTCGCTGAAGCTTTCTTT.

The rearrangement uses TRBV6-1 and TRBJ1-1; tentatively, D is TRBD1 (6 bases). The ends were cut back, 6 bases at V and 2 bases at J, with 19 bases in the middle. The CDR3 consists of 16 residues. CDR1 is MNHNS and CDR2 is SASEGT in the germline V gene. The CDR3 protein is CASRSGVVTDNTEAFF. The CDR3 region has the DNA TGTGCCAGCAGGTCAGGGGTAGTGACAGATAACACTGAAGCTTTCTTT.

A few counts support this clonotype. The rearrangement links TRBV7-8 to TRBJ2-4; D gene unclear. V gave up 4 bases and J gave up 0 bases, with 19 bases separating them. Per the germline V gene, CDR1 is SGHVS and CDR2 is FQNEAQ. The CDR3 extends over 18 amino acids. CDR3 protein: CASSSHTTAGIAKNIQYF. As DNA, the CDR3 is TGTGCCAGCAGCTCCCATACTACGGCCGGAATAGCCAAAAACATTCAGTACTTC.